The T cell receptor beta chain under discussion was sequenced for a study of Ad26.COV2.S vaccination and SARS-CoV-2 variants. Whole-study context: As a participant in COV1001, the donor was in the Ad26.COV2.S trial arm. By the intramuscular route, Ad26.COV2.S was given once, or twice 56 days apart. The study's findings and limits: Total T cell responses may have been underestimated by the TCR breadth and depth analyses.

Treatment in this sample: roughly 20 received Ad26.COV2.S at low or high dose, single or two shots; about 5 received placebo; per-sample allocation not given. It was on day 63 after the first vaccine or placebo injection that samples were taken. The junction had 4 bases not matched to a gene; V was cut back by 6 bases and J by 6 bases. CDR1 and CDR2 from the germline V gene are LNHNV and YYDKDF (reference sequence). The CDR3 sequence is 14 residues long. Using immunoSEQ multiplex PCR, the repertoire was profiled, and TCRdb retains in-frame clones only, with some absent. The sample records hundreds of thousands of clones, about 90% being singletons. As concerns this clone: Its antigen is not known.

The chain couples TRBV15 to TRBJ1-5, with 11 bases that match TRBD1. This sequence was found in a person aged 18-65 years who received the Ad26.COV2.S COVID-19 vaccine or a placebo. Sample: peripheral blood, taken in a trial of Ad26.COV2.S vaccine versus placebo. This chain's CDR3 is CATRGQGEVQPQHF. For the CDR3, the DNA is TGTGCCACCAGGGGACAGGGGGAGGTTCAGCCCCAGCATTTT.